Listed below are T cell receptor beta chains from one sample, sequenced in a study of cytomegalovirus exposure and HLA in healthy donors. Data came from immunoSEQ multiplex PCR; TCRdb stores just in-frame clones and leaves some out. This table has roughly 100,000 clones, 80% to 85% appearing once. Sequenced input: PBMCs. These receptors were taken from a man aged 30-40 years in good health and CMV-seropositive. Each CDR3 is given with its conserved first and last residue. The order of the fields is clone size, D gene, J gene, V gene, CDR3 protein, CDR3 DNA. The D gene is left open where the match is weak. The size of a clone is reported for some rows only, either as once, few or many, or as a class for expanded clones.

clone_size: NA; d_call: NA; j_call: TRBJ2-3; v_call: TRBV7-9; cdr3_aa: CASKSGGADTQYF; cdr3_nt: TGTGCCAGCAAAAGTGGGGGGGCGGATACGCAGTATTTT
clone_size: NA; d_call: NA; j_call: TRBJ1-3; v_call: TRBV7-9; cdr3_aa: CASSPRVNTIYF; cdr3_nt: TGTGCCAGCAGCCCCCGGGTCAACACCATATATTTT
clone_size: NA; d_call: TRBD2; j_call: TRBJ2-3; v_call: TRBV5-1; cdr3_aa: CASSLAGGPTDTQYF; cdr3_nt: TGCGCCAGCAGCTTAGCGGGGGGCCCCACAGATACGCAGTATTTT
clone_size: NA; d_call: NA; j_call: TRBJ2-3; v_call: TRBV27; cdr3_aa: CASSPGTQIDTQYF; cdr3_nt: TGTGCCAGCAGTCCTGGGACACAGATAGATACGCAGTATTTT
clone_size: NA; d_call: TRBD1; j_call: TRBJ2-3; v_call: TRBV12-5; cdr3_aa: CASGLDGQGADAQYF; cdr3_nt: TGTGCTAGTGGACTGGACGGACAGGGGGCTGATGCGCAGTATTTT
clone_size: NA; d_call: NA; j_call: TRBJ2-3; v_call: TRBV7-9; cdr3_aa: CSSSFNSDTQYF; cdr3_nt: TGTTCCAGCAGCTTTAACTCAGATACGCAGTATTTT
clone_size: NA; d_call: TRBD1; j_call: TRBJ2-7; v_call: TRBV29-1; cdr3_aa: CSAQGQGGREQYF; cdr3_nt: TGCAGCGCCCAGGGACAGGGGGGGCGCGAGCAGTACTTC
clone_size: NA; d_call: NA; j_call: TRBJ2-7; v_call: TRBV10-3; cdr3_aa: CAISEQSEQYF; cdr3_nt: TGTGCCATCAGTGAGCAGTCCGAGCAGTACTTC
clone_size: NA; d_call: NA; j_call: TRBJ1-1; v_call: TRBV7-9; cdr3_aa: CASSFRPDTEAFF; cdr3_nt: TGTGCCAGCAGCTTCCGTCCGGACACTGAAGCTTTCTTT
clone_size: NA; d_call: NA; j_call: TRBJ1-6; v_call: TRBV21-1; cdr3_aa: CASSKDRAGGRYNSPLHF; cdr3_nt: TGTGCCAGCAGCAAAGATCGGGCAGGGGGTAGATATAATTCACCCCTCCACTTT
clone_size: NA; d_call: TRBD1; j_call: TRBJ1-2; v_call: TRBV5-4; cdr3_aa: CASSSGQGDYGYTF; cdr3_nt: TGTGCCAGCAGCTCGGGACAGGGGGACTATGGCTACACCTTC
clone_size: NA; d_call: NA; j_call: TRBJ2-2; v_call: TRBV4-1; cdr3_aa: CASSQEAGLTSHVGGGELFF; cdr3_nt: TGCGCCAGCAGCCAAGAGGCAGGTCTCACATCCCACGTGGGGGGCGGGGAGCTGTTTTTT
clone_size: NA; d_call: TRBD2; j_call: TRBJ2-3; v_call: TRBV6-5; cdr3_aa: CASTRRAGGPDTQYF; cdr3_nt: TGTGCCAGCACACGGCGGGCGGGGGGGCCAGATACGCAGTATTTT
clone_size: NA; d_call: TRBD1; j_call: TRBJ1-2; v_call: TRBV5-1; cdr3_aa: CASSQAGTGYGYTF; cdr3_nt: TGCGCCAGCAGCCAAGCCGGGACAGGCTATGGCTACACCTTC
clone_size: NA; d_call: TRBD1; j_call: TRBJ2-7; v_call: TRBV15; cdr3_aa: CATSRDRGPYEQYF; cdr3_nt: TGTGCCACCAGTCGGGACAGGGGGCCCTACGAGCAGTACTTC
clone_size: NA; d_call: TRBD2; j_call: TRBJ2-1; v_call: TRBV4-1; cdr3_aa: CASSQGTSGGARYNEQFF; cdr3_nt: TGCGCCAGCAGCCAAGGAACGAGCGGGGGGGCTAGGTACAATGAGCAGTTCTTC
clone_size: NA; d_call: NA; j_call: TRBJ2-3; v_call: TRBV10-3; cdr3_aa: CAIRAGQPDTDTQYF; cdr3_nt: TGTGCCATCAGGGCAGGGCAACCTGACACAGATACGCAGTATTTT
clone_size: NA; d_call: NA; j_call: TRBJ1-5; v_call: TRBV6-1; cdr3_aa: CASSRQAGGNQPQHF; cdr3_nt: TGTGCCAGCAGTAGGCAGGCCGGTGGCAATCAGCCCCAGCATTTT
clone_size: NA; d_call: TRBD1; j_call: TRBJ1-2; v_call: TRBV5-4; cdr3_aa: CASSTRTGGNYGYTF; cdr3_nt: TGTGCCAGCAGCACCCGGACAGGGGGAAACTATGGCTACACCTTC
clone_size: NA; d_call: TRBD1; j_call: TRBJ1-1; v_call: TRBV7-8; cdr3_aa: CASSRDRGMNTEAFF; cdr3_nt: TGTGCCAGCAGCAGGGACAGGGGAATGAACACTGAAGCTTTCTTT
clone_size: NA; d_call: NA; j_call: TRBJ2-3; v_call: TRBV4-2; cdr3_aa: CASSARVAGSTDTQYF; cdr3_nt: TGTGCCAGCAGCGCTCGAGTGGCGGGCAGCACAGATACGCAGTATTTT
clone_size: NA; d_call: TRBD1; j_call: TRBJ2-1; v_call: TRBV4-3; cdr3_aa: CASSQDHGTGNQFF; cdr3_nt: TGCGCCAGCAGCCAAGATCACGGGACAGGAAATCAGTTCTTC
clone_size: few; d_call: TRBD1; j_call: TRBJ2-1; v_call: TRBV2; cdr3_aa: CASRSGTGGYNEQFF; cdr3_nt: TGTGCCAGCAGATCCGGGACAGGGGGGTACAATGAGCAGTTCTTC
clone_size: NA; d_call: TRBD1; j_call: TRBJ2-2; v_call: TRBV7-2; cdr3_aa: CASSLVAGGSGELFF; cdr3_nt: TGTGCCAGCAGCTTAGTGGCAGGGGGCTCCGGGGAGCTGTTTTTT
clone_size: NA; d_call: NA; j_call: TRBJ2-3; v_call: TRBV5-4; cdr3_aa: CASSPGQLTDTQYF; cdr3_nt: TGTGCCAGCAGCCCAGGACAGCTCACAGATACGCAGTATTTT
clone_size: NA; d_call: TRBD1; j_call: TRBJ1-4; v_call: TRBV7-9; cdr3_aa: CASSPRQGTNEKLFF; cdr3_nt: TGTGCCAGCAGCCCAAGACAGGGTACTAATGAAAAACTGTTTTTT
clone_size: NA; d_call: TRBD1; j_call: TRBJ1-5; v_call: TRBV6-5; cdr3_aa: CASSPDRVRNQPQHF; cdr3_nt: TGTGCCAGCAGTCCAGACAGGGTCAGGAATCAGCCCCAGCATTTT
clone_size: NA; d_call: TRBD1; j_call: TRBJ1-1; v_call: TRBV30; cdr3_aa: CAWTRDRYTEAFF; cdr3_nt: TGTGCCTGGACTAGGGACAGGTACACTGAAGCTTTCTTT
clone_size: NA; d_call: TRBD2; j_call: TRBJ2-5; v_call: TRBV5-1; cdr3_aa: CASSLQSSSGGPGETQYF; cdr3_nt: TGCGCCAGCAGCTTGCAATCATCTAGCGGGGGGCCGGGGGAGACCCAGTACTTC
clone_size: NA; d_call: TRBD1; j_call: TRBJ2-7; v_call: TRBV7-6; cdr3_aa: CASSLGQGGLYEQYF; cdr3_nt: TGTGCCAGCAGCTTAGGACAGGGTGGGTTATACGAGCAGTACTTC
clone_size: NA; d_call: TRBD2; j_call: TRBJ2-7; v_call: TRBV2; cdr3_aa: CASVAGYSYEQYF; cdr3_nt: TGTGCCAGCGTAGCGGGGTACTCCTACGAGCAGTACTTC
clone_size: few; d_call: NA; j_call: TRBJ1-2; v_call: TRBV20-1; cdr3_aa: CSATGNYGYTF; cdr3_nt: TGCAGTGCTACAGGGAACTATGGCTACACCTTC
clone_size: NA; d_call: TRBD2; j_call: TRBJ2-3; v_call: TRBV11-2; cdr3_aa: CASSLGGAGGPDTQYF; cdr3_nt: TGTGCCAGCAGCTTAGGAGGAGCGGGGGGCCCGGATACGCAGTATTTT
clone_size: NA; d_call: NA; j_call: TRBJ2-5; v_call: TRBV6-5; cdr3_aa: CASSSGELGETQYF; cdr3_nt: TGTGCCAGCAGTTCCGGGGAGTTGGGAGAGACCCAGTACTTC
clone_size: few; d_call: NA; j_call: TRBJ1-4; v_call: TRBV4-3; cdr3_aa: CASSQRRDEKLFF; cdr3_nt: TGCGCCAGCAGCCAACGCCGGGATGAAAAACTGTTTTTT
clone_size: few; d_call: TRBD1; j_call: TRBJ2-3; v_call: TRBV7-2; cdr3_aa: CASAATGTGRTDTQYF; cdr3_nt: TGTGCCAGCGCCGCAACCGGGACAGGTCGCACAGATACGCAGTATTTT
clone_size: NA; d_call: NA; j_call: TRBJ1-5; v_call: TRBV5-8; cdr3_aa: CASSLEVPGAQPQHF; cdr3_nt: TGTGCCAGCAGTTTGGAGGTCCCGGGTGCTCAGCCCCAGCATTTT
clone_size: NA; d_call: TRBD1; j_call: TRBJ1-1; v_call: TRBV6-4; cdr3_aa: CASKQGQSSTEAFF; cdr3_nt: TGTGCCAGCAAGCAGGGACAGTCATCCACTGAAGCTTTCTTT
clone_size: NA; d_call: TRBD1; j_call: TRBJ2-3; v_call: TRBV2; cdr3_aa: CASSRDRGFSTDTQYF; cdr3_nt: TGTGCCAGCAGTCGGGACAGGGGTTTTAGCACAGATACGCAGTATTTT
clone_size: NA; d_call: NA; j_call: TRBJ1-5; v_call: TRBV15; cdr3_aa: CATSREGGFSNQPQHF; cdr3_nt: TGTGCCACCAGCAGAGAGGGGGGGTTTAGCAATCAGCCCCAGCATTTT
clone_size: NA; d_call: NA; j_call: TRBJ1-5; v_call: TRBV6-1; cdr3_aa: CASSEASLSNQPQHF; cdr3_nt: TGTGCCAGCAGTGAAGCGAGCCTCAGCAATCAGCCCCAGCATTTT
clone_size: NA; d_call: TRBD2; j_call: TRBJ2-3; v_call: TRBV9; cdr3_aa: CASSVGLAGGTDTQYF; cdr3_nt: TGTGCCAGCAGCGTAGGACTAGCGGGGGGCACAGATACGCAGTATTTT
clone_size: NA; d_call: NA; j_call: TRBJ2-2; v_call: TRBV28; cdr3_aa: CASSLGGPTGELFF; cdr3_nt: TGTGCCAGCAGCCTCGGAGGCCCCACCGGGGAGCTGTTTTTT
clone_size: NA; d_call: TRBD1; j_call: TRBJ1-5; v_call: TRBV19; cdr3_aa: CASTVTGGVNQPQHF; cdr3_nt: TGTGCCAGTACCGTAACAGGGGGGGTCAATCAGCCCCAGCATTTT